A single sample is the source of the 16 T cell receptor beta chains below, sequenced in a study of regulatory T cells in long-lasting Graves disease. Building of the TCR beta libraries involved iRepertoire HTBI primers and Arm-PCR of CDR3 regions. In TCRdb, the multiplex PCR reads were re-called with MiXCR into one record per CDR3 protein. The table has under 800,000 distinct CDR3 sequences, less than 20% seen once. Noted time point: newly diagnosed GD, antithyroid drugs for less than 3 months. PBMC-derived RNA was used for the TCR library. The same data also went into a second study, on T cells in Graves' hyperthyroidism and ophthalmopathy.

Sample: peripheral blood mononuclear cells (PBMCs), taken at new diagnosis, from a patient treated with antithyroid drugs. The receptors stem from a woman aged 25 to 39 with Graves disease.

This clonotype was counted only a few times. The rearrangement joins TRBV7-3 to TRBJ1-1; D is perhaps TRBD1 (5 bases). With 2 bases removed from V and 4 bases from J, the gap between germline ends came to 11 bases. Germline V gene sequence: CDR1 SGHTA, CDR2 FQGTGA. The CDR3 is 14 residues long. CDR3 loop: CASSLLGLATEAFF. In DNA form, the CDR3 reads TGTGCCAGCAGCTTATTGGGGCTGGCCACTGAAGCTTTCTTT.

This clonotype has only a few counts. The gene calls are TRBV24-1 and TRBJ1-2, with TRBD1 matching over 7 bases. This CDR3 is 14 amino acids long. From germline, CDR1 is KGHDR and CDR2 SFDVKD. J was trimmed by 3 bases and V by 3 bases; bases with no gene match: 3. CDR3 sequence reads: CATSDRQGDYGYTF. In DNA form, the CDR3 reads TGTGCCACCAGTGATCGACAGGGAGACTATGGCTACACCTTC.

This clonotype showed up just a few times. The CDR3 loop reads CASRMTLAKNIQYF. The CDR3 DNA sequence: TGTGCCAGCAGGATGACTTTAGCCAAAAACATTCAGTACTTC. The genes are TRBV6-1 and TRBJ2-4; D is ambiguous. The CDR3 spans 14 residues. V lost 6 bases and J lost 0, with 9 bases in between. The germline CDR1 and CDR2 sequences are MNHNS and SASEGT.

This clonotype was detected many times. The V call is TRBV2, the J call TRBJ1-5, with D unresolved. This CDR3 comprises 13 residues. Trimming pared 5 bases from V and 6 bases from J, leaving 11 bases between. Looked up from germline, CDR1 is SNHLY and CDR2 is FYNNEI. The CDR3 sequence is CASSPQKSQPQHF. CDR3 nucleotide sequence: TGTGCCAGCAGTCCTCAGAAATCTCAGCCCCAGCATTTT.

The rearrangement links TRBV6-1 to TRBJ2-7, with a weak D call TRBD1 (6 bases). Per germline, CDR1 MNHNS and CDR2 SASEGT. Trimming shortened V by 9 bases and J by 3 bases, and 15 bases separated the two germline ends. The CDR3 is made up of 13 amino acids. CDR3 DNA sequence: TGTGCCAGTATTTCAGGGGTCGGCTACGAGCAGTACTTC. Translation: CASISGVGYEQYF.

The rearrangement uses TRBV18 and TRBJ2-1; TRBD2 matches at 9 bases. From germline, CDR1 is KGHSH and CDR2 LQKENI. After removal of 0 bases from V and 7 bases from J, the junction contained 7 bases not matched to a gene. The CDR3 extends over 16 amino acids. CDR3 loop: CASSPPTREGDNEQFF. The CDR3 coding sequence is TGTGCCAGCTCACCACCGACGCGGGAGGGTGATAATGAGCAGTTCTTC.

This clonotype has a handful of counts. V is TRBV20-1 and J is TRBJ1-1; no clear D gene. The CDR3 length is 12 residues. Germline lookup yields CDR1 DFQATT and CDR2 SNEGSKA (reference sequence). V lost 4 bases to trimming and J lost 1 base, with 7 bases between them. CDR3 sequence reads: CSATPGNTEAFF. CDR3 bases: TGCAGTGCTACCCCGGGGAACACTGAAGCTTTCTTT.

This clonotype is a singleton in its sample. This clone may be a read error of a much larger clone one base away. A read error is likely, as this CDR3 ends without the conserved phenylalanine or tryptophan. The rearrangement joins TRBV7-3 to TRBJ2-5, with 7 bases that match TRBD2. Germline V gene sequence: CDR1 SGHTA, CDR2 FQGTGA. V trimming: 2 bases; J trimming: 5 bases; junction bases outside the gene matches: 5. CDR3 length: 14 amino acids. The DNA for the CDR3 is TGTGCCAGCAGCTTAGCGGGAGAGGGGGAGACCCAGTACCTC. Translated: CASSLAGEGETQYL.

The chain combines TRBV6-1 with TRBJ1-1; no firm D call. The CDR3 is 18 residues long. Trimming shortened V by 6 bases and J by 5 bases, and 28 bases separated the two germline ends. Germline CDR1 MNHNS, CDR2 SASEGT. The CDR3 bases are TGTGCCAGCAGCCGAGAGACCCTGAGAAACAGCGGAGGTACTGAAGCTTTCTTT. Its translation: CASSRETLRNSGGTEAFF.

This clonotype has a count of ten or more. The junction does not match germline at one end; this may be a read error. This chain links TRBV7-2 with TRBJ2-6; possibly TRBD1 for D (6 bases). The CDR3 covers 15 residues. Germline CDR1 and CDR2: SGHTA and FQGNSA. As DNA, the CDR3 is TGCGCCAGCAGCTCCCAGGGGACCGGGGCCAACGTCCTGACTTTC. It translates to CASSSQGTGANVLTF. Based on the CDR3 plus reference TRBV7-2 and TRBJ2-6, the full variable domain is GAGVSQSPSNKVTEKGKDVELRCDPISGHTALYWYRQSLGQGLEFLIYFQGNSAPDKSGLPSDRFSAERTGGSVSTLTIQRTQQEDSAVYLCASSSQGTGANVLTFGAGSRLTVL.

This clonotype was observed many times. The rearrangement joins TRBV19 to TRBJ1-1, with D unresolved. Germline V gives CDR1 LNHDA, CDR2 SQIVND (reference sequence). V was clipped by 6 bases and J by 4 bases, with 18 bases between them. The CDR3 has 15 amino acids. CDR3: CASRLGSELSTEAFF. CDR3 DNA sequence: TGTGCCAGTAGGCTTGGGTCCGAATTATCCACTGAAGCTTTCTTT.

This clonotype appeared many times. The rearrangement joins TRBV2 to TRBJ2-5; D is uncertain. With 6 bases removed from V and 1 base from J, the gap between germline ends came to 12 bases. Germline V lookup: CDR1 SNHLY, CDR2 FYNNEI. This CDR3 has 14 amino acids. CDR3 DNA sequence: TGTGCCAGCAGCGGTGGGCAGATCCAAGAGACCCAGTACTTC. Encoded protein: CASSGGQIQETQYF.

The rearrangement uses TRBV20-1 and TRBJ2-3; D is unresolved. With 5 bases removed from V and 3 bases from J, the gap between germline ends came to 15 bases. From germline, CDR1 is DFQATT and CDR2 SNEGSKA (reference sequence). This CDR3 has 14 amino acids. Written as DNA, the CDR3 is TGCAGTGCTCCCCAGAACCTAGGTACAGATACGCAGTATTTT. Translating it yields CSAPQNLGTDTQYF.

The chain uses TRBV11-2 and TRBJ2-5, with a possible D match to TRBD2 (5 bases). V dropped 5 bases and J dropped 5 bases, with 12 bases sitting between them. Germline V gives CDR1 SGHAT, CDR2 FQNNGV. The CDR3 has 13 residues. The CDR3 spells CASSHLGSETQYF. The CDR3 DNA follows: TGTGCCAGCAGCCACCTGGGGAGCGAGACCCAGTACTTC.

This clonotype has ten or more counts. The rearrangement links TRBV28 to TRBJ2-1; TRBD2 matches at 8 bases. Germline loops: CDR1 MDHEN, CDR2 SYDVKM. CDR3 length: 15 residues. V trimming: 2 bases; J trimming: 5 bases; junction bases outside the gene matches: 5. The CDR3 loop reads CASSLPSGRNNEQFF. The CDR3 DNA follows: TGTGCCAGCAGTTTACCTAGCGGGCGCAACAATGAGCAGTTCTTC.

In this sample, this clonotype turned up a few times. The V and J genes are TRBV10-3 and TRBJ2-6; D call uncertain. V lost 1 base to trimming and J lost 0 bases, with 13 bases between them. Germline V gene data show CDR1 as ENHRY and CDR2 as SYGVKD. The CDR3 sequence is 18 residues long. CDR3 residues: CAISELAAQISGANVLTF. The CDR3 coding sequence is TGTGCCATCAGTGAGTTGGCCGCACAGATCTCTGGGGCCAACGTCCTGACTTTC.